In this sample, the clone carrying this T cell receptor beta chain turned up a few times. The data were taken from a study of T-cell reconstitution after alpha-beta-depleted transplantation in children. It was with unique molecular identifiers that the TCRbeta library was prepared. Each CDR3 protein is one row after TCRdb ran MiXCR on the PCR reads. In the table there are about 500,000 distinct CDR3 sequences, around a third of which are singletons. V was pared by 0 bases and J by 6 bases, with 3 bases of the junction left unmatched. CDR3 size: 15 residues. Germline assignment: CDR1 SGHTA and CDR2 FQGTGA.

The sample consisted of PBMCs from the stem cell graft donor, taken from the stem cell graft. This chain links TRBV7-3 with TRBJ2-1, with 9 positions matching TRBD2. This sequence originates from a human donor who donated a stem cell graft to a child with aplastic anemia. The CDR3 DNA follows: TGTGCCAGCAGCTTAACTAGCGGGAGCCCCAATGAGCAGTTCTTC. Translation gives CASSLTSGSPNEQFF.